These 5 T cell receptor beta chains share one sample of origin, sequenced in a study of T cell changes during pregnancy in multiple sclerosis. Method: immunoSEQ multiplex PCR; TCRdb's copy keeps in-frame clones and lacks some. The table records 15,000 or so clones, just under 85% of them present only once. The material was CD8+ T cells from peripheral blood mononuclear cells, obtained in the second trimester of pregnancy. These receptors were collected from a female donor in good health, enrolled as a control in a pregnancy study.

This chain connects TRBV7-2 to TRBJ1-4; the D gene is possibly TRBD1 (6 bases). The CDR3 runs to 17 residues. Trimming pared 0 bases from V and 7 bases from J, leaving 18 bases between. Germline V gene lookup returns CDR1 SGHTA and CDR2 FQGNSA. In nucleotides, the CDR3 is TGTGCCAGCAGCTTAGCGCAGGGGACAACTAATATTGAAAAACTGTTTTTT. This gives the protein CASSLAQGTTNIEKLFF.

There are a few counts of this clone. This chain connects TRBV7-9 to TRBJ1-1, with D maybe TRBD1 (6 bases). The length of the CDR3 is 14 residues. V lost 6 bases, J lost 1 base, and 12 bases lay in between. Looked up from germline, CDR1 is SEHNR and CDR2 is FQNEAQ (reference sequence). The CDR3 coding sequence is TGTGCCAGCAGTATACAGGGTACGAACACTGAAGCTTTCTTT. This gives the protein CASSIQGTNTEAFF.

The J gene is TRBJ2-1, the V gene TRBV18, with D perhaps matching TRBD2 (6 bases). CDR3 size: 12 residues. Germline values: CDR1 KGHSH, CDR2 LQKENI. With 3 bases removed from V and 10 bases from J, the gap between germline ends came to 10 bases. CDR3 DNA: TGTGCCAGCTCACCGGGGAGGACCGAGCAGTTCTTC. As protein: CASSPGRTEQFF.

The V gene is TRBV27, the J gene TRBJ1-4, with TRBD1 identical over 9 bases. CDR1 MNHEY and CDR2 SMNVEV come from the germline V gene (reference sequence). Unmatched junction bases numbered 9, after V lost 5 bases and J lost 5 bases. This CDR3 has 16 amino acids. The CDR3 sequence: CASSTGTGFKNEKLFF. The CDR3 DNA reads TGTGCCAGCAGTACCGGGACAGGGTTCAAAAATGAAAAACTGTTTTTT.

The chain uses TRBV2 and TRBJ2-7; a possible D gene is TRBD1 (6 bases). There are 15 residues in the CDR3. CDR1 is SNHLY, CDR2 FYNNEI, per germline. Trimming took 0 bases from V and 0 from J, leaving 9 bases between them. The CDR3 protein is CASSEAKGGSYEQYF. CDR3 DNA: TGTGCCAGCAGTGAAGCTAAAGGGGGCTCCTACGAGCAGTACTTC.